The 29 T cell receptor beta chains presented below share a single source sample, sequenced in a study of a mutant IDH1 vaccine in newly diagnosed glioma. These receptors' targets are unknown. Specified time point: week 5, during vaccination. Vaccine doses each comprised 300 ug of mutant IDH1 20-mer peptide, with topical imiquimod. Using immunoSEQ multiplex PCR, the repertoire was profiled, and TCRdb retains in-frame clones only, with some absent. The table has around 58,000 clones, approximately 80% seen once; the top ten hold 3% to 4%. The input for sequencing was PBMCs, taken from a glioma patient whose treatment included an IDH1 peptide vaccine. The origin of the receptors is a man aged 25 to 45 with glioma.

The V gene is TRBV29-1, the J gene TRBJ1-5; weak D call: TRBD1 (5 bases). The germline V gene has CDR1 SQVTM and CDR2 ANQGSEA. The length of the CDR3 is 14 residues. V lost 6 bases and J lost 3, with 15 bases in between. The CDR3 bases are TGCAGCGTGCGCCTCGGGGGTACCAATCAGCCCCAGCATTTT. This encodes CSVRLGGTNQPQHF.

This clone has a handful of counts. This rearrangement joins TRBV20-1 to TRBJ1-1, with unresolved D. The CDR3 is made up of 10 amino acids. CDR1 DFQATT and CDR2 SNEGSKA come from the germline V gene (reference sequence). V was clipped by 7 bases and J by 1 base, with 4 bases between them. The CDR3 reads CSVWNTEAFF. The CDR3 DNA is TGCAGTGTGTGGAACACTGAAGCTTTCTTT.

This chain links TRBV6-1 with TRBJ2-7; D may be TRBD2 (5 bases). Trimming cost V 3 bases and J 9 bases, with 18 bases left between them. CDR1 is MNHNS and CDR2 is SASEGT in the germline V gene. The CDR3 extends over 14 amino acids. The CDR3 sequence is CASSEETTNTGQYF. The CDR3 DNA reads TGTGCCAGCAGTGAGGAGACTACCAACACCGGGCAGTACTTC.

This clone is a singleton in its sample. The V gene is TRBV15, the J gene TRBJ2-2; weak D call: TRBD1 (6 bases). This CDR3 has 15 residues. CDR1 LNHNV and CDR2 YYDKDF come from the germline V gene (reference sequence). V was clipped by 6 bases and J by 5 bases, with 16 bases between them. The CDR3 DNA follows: TGTGCCACCAGGGTTCAGGGGCGCACAACCGGGGAGCTGTTTTTT. Translating gives CATRVQGRTTGELFF.

The chain combines TRBV28 with TRBJ1-4; 8 nucleotides align to TRBD1. Losses at the gene ends were 10 bases for V and 2 bases for J; bases not matched to a gene: 9. There are 15 residues in the CDR3. Germline V lookup: CDR1 MDHEN, CDR2 SYDVKM. CDR3 DNA sequence: TGTGCCATAAGGACAGGGAGGTTTACTAATGAAAAACTGTTTTTT. This translates into CAIRTGRFTNEKLFF.

This clone has just a few counts. The rearrangement joins TRBV13 to TRBJ2-2; D unresolved. Trimming took off 3 bases at V and 7 bases at J, with 3 bases between the two ends. Germline V gene data show CDR1 as PRHDT and CDR2 as FYEKMQ (reference sequence). This CDR3 is built from 11 residues. The CDR3 DNA follows: TGTGCCAGCAGCTTTGGCGGGGAGCTGTTTTTT. It yields the protein CASSFGGELFF.

The chain is built from TRBV4-1 and TRBJ1-1; a possible D gene is TRBD1 (5 bases). The V gene lost 0 bases and the J gene lost 3 bases, with 11 bases spanning the gap. The CDR3 is 15 amino acids. Germline V gene data show CDR1 as MGHRA and CDR2 as YSYEKL. This CDR3 reads CASSQDRAWDTEAFF. DNA of the CDR3: TGCGCCAGCAGCCAAGACAGGGCTTGGGACACTGAAGCTTTCTTT.

The rearrangement links TRBV9 to TRBJ1-6; TRBD1 might be the D (6 bases). V gave up 3 bases and J gave up 0 bases, with 10 bases separating them. The germline gives CDR1 SGDLS, CDR2 YYNGEE. This CDR3 has 16 amino acids. CDR3 coding DNA: TGTGCCAGCAGCGCGGACAGTAGCTCCTATAATTCACCCCTCCACTTT. It translates to CASSADSSSYNSPLHF.

The rearrangement uses TRBV30 and TRBJ2-2, with TRBD1 matching 7 bases. The germline gives CDR1 GTSNPN, CDR2 SVGIG (reference sequence). This CDR3 has 13 residues. Germline trimming cut 8 bases from V and 1 base from J; bases unmatched to any gene: 4. CDR3 nucleotides: TGTGCCAGCCGGACAGGGAACACCGGGGAGCTGTTTTTT. This codes for CASRTGNTGELFF. Using reference TRBV30 and TRBJ2-2 for the parts outside the CDR3, the full variable domain is SQTIHQWPATLVQPVGSPLSLECTVEGTSNPNLYWYRQAAGRGLQLLFYSVGIGQISSEVPQNLSASRPQDRQFILSSKKLLLSDSGFYLCASRTGNTGELFFGEGSRLTVL.

The chain uses TRBV6-4 and TRBJ1-1; maybe TRBD1 (5 bases). CDR3 size: 15 residues. Deletions cut 5 bases from V and 2 bases from J, with 15 bases between. CDR1 MRHNA and CDR2 SNTAGT come from the germline V gene. The CDR3 is CASSPLRQTNTEAFF. Written as DNA, the CDR3 is TGTGCCAGCAGTCCACTGCGACAGACTAACACTGAAGCTTTCTTT.

The genes are TRBV6-6 and TRBJ2-2; 7 bases are a match to TRBD1. The junction had 9 bases not matched to a gene; V was cut back by 4 bases and J by 4 bases. The CDR3 covers 16 residues. Germline V CDR1 and CDR2: MNHNY, SVGAGI (reference sequence). The CDR3 DNA sequence: TGTGCCAGCAGTTCGCAGGGGGTGGTGAGCACCGGGGAGCTGTTTTTT. Encoded protein: CASSSQGVVSTGELFF.

The chain recombines TRBV2 with TRBJ1-2, with D perhaps TRBD1 (5 bases). This CDR3 is 13 amino acids long. Trimming stripped 3 bases from V and 8 bases from J, with 13 bases between. Looked up from germline, CDR1 is SNHLY and CDR2 is FYNNEI. The DNA of the CDR3 is TGTGCCAGCAGTGAGGGGGGATATGAAGGCTACACCTTC. This gives the protein CASSEGGYEGYTF.

The chain joins TRBV7-9 to TRBJ2-3, with 15 nucleotides matching TRBD2. The CDR3 length is 16 residues. The J segment lost 5 bases and the V segment lost 4 bases, leaving 4 bases of the junction unmatched. Germline V gives CDR1 SEHNR, CDR2 FQNEAQ (reference sequence). CDR3 bases: TGTGCCAGCAGCTGGACTAGCGGGGGGGCAGGAGATACGCAGTATTTT. Protein: CASSWTSGGAGDTQYF.

This sequence joins TRBV29-1 and TRBJ2-1, with TRBD2 matching 11 bases. Losses at the gene ends were 0 bases for V and 8 bases for J; bases not matched to a gene: 15. The V gene's germline CDR1 is SQVTM and CDR2 ANQGSEA. The CDR3 totals 18 residues. This chain's CDR3 is CSVEDRRLAGGPADEQFF. The CDR3 coding sequence is TGCAGCGTTGAAGACAGGCGGCTAGCGGGGGGCCCGGCCGATGAGCAGTTCTTC.

The rearrangement uses TRBV5-5 and TRBJ2-2, with D uncertain. The CDR3 is 15 residues long. Trimming took off 0 bases at V and 2 bases at J, with 8 bases between the two ends. Germline V gene data show CDR1 as SGHKS and CDR2 as YYEKEE (reference sequence). The CDR3 region has the DNA TGTGCCAGCAGCTTGGAGGCAGCAAACACCGGGGAGCTGTTTTTT. Translation: CASSLEAANTGELFF.

The J gene is TRBJ1-6, the V gene TRBV19; tentative D call: TRBD1 (5 bases). Germline CDR1 and CDR2: LNHDA and SQIVND (reference sequence). CDR3 length: 15 amino acids. Deletions cut 5 bases from V and 4 bases from J, with 12 bases between. For the CDR3, the DNA is TGTGCCAGTAGTCTCCGGGACGGATATAATTCACCCCTCCACTTT. As protein: CASSLRDGYNSPLHF.

The chain links TRBV2 to TRBJ2-7; 7 nucleotides match TRBD1. V shed 10 bases and J 1 base; nucleotides not matched to a gene: 13. The CDR3 is 15 residues long. The germline gives CDR1 SNHLY, CDR2 FYNNEI. CDR3 sequence (DNA): TGTGCCAACCAAAGAGAAGGGGACAGATCCTACGAGCAGTACTTC. It encodes CANQREGDRSYEQYF.

The genes are TRBV29-1 and TRBJ1-1; weak D call: TRBD1 (5 bases). V dropped 6 bases and J dropped 4 bases, with 12 bases sitting between them. Germline values: CDR1 SQVTM, CDR2 ANQGSEA. The CDR3 is made up of 12 amino acids. CDR3 in DNA: TGCAGCGTAGTAACGGGGGGCACTGAAGCTTTCTTT. This gives the protein CSVVTGGTEAFF. Using reference TRBV29-1 and TRBJ1-1 for the parts outside the CDR3, the full variable domain is SAVISQKPSRDICQRGTSLTIQCQVDSQVTMMFWYRQQPGQSLTLIATANQGSEATYESGFVIDKFPISRPNLTFSTLTVSNMSPEDSSIYLCSVVTGGTEAFFGQGTRLTVV.

J is TRBJ2-2 and V is TRBV5-1; possibly TRBD1 for D (6 bases). Germline CDR1 is SGHRS and CDR2 is YFSETQ. The CDR3 consists of 16 residues. With 6 bases removed from V and 3 bases from J, the gap between germline ends came to 18 bases. CDR3 loop: CASIEAAGTYTGELFF. DNA of the CDR3: TGCGCCAGCATCGAGGCGGCAGGGACATACACCGGGGAGCTGTTTTTT.

This sequence joins TRBV4-1 and TRBJ1-4; TRBD1 matches at 8 bases. The CDR3 spans 15 residues. The germline CDR1 and CDR2 sequences are MGHRA and YSYEKL. J was trimmed by 5 bases and V by 1 base; bases with no gene match: 3. This chain's CDR3 is CASSQAGTGNEKLFF. The CDR3 region has the DNA TGCGCCAGCAGCCAAGCCGGGACAGGAAATGAAAAACTGTTTTTT.

The chain uses TRBV10-2 and TRBJ2-7; 13 bases map to TRBD2. The V and J ends lost 11 bases and 0 bases, in that order; junction bases with no gene match: 10. This CDR3 spans 16 amino acids. Germline V gives CDR1 WSHSY, CDR2 SAAADI. CDR3 in amino acids: CACGTSGAKSSYEQYF. As DNA, the CDR3 is TGCGCCTGCGGGACTAGCGGGGCAAAAAGCTCCTACGAGCAGTACTTC.

On this clone: The sample has other DNA sequences that encode this CDR3 too. The chain has TRBV9 and TRBJ1-2, with D uncertain. Germline CDR1 is SGDLS and CDR2 is YYNGEE. The CDR3 extends over 14 amino acids. Deletions cut 4 bases from V and 0 bases from J, with 10 bases between. CDR3 sequence (DNA): TGTGCCAGCAGCCCCCGGTCAGCTAACTATGGCTACACCTTC. Residues: CASSPRSANYGYTF.

The CDR3 loop reads CASSLTPRGFAGLGGYTF. The CDR3 coding sequence is TGTGCCAGCAGCTTAACCCCGCGGGGGTTCGCAGGATTAGGTGGCTACACCTTC. This chain connects TRBV7-8 to TRBJ1-2; perhaps TRBD1 as D (5 bases). CDR3 length equals 18 residues. V was trimmed by 2 bases and J by 7 bases, leaving 26 bases between them. Germline lookup yields CDR1 SGHVS and CDR2 FQNEAQ.

The chain recombines TRBV7-8 with TRBJ2-7; D gene uncertain. CDR3 length: 12 amino acids. Per germline, CDR1 SGHVS and CDR2 FQNEAQ. V was shortened by 1 base and J by 6 bases, with 7 bases between the two germline ends. The CDR3 reads CASSLGPIEQYF. In DNA form, the CDR3 reads TGTGCCAGCAGCTTAGGACCGATCGAGCAGTACTTC.

This clone was detected only a few times. The gene calls are TRBV11-2 and TRBJ1-1; no clear D. Germline values: CDR1 SGHAT, CDR2 FQNNGV. Trimming removed 1 base at V and 5 bases at J, with 8 bases between. There are 13 residues in the CDR3. Written as DNA, the CDR3 is TGTGCCAGCAGCTTAGGTACACAGACTGAAGCTTTCTTT. It encodes CASSLGTQTEAFF.

The chain recombines TRBV12-5 with TRBJ2-1; D is unclear. The V gene's germline CDR1 is LGHNT and CDR2 FRNRAP. With 7 bases removed from V and 1 base from J, the gap between germline ends came to 17 bases. The CDR3 spans 16 residues. This CDR3 reads CASAPLARASYNEQFF. CDR3 bases: TGTGCTAGTGCCCCCTTAGCTAGAGCGTCCTACAATGAGCAGTTCTTC.

This chain joins TRBV19 and TRBJ1-1; 10 nucleotides line up with TRBD1. After removal of 6 bases from V and 5 bases from J, the junction contained 9 bases not matched to a gene. Germline V lookup: CDR1 LNHDA, CDR2 SQIVND (reference sequence). The CDR3 spans 15 residues. This CDR3 is CASRTRTGGVTEAFF. The CDR3 nucleotides are TGTGCCAGTAGGACTAGGACAGGGGGGGTGACTGAAGCTTTCTTT.

A single count supports this clone. CDR3 protein: CASSSNLPGRNQPQHF. DNA for the CDR3: TGTGCCAGCAGTTCAAACCTCCCGGGGAGAAATCAGCCCCAGCATTTT. The chain is built from TRBV28 and TRBJ1-5; D is ambiguous. V lost 4 bases and J lost 4, with 17 bases in between. CDR1 is MDHEN and CDR2 is SYDVKM in the germline V gene. The CDR3 is 16 amino acids.

CDR3 sequence reads: CASIRTGVNYGYTF. The CDR3 coding sequence is TGTGCCAGCATCAGGACAGGGGTTAACTATGGCTACACCTTC. This chain connects TRBV7-9 to TRBJ1-2; the match to TRBD1 covers 9 bases. Germline CDR1 SEHNR, CDR2 FQNEAQ (reference sequence). The V and J ends lost 7 bases and 1 base, in that order; junction bases with no gene match: 4. This CDR3 contains 14 residues.